These 29 T cell receptor beta chains share one sample of origin, sequenced in a study of early T cells in non-severe SARS-CoV-2 infection. One entry per CDR3 protein results from TCRdb running MiXCR on the 5' RACE reads. The table records roughly 67,000 distinct CDR3 sequences, roughly 11% of them present only once. Sequenced material: whole blood. The origin of the receptors is an adult who was a healthcare worker with PCR-confirmed SARS-CoV-2 infection or an uninfected control (not recorded which).

At least ten counts were recorded for this clonotype. The rearrangement joins TRBV28 to TRBJ1-5; unclear D gene. V shed 2 bases and J shed 5 bases, with 10 bases lying between them. This CDR3 comprises 14 residues. Germline-derived CDR1 and CDR2 are MDHEN and SYDVKM. The CDR3 region is CASSLPYGHQPQHF. CDR3 nucleotide sequence: TGTGCCAGCAGTTTACCCTACGGTCATCAGCCCCAGCATTTT.

This clonotype appeared a few times. The genes are TRBV20-1 and TRBJ2-7; D not resolved. Trimming took 2 bases from V and 2 from J, leaving 10 bases between them. This CDR3 region has 13 residues. Germline V gene data show CDR1 as DFQATT and CDR2 as SNEGSKA (reference sequence). The CDR3: CSARPRATYEQYF. CDR3 nucleotide sequence: TGCAGTGCTAGACCTCGGGCGACCTACGAGCAGTACTTC.

The rearrangement uses TRBV7-2 and TRBJ2-1, with TRBD2 matching over 14 bases. The germline gives CDR1 SGHTA, CDR2 FQGNSA. V was clipped by 1 base and J by 7 bases; unmatched bases: 9. There are 18 residues in the CDR3. DNA for the CDR3: TGTGCCAGCAGCTTAGATGTCAGGGGGACTAGCGGGAGTAATGAGCAGTTCTTC. Its translation: CASSLDVRGTSGSNEQFF. Full variable domain (rest looked up from reference TRBV7-2 and TRBJ2-1): GAGVSQSPSNKVTEKGKDVELRCDPISGHTALYWYRQSLGQGLEFLIYFQGNSAPDKSGLPSDRFSAERTGGSVSTLTIQRTQQEDSAVYLCASSLDVRGTSGSNEQFFGPGTRLTVL.

On this clonotype itself: Relative to the germline gene, one junction end is altered; a read error may explain this. The chain is built from TRBV12-3 or TRBV12-4 and TRBJ2-4, with 10 bases fitting TRBD2. CDR3 length: 15 residues. CDR3 amino acids: CASSFSGRAINIQYF. The DNA of the CDR3 is TGTGCCAGCAGTTTCAGCGGGAGGGCCATAAACATTCAGTACTTC.

This clonotype was counted at least ten times. The rearrangement links TRBV20-1 to TRBJ1-4, with D perhaps matching TRBD1 (6 bases). The ends were cut back, 1 base at V and 8 bases at J, with 11 bases in the middle. The CDR3 length is 13 residues. Germline V gene sequence: CDR1 DFQATT, CDR2 SNEGSKA (reference sequence). CDR3 sequence: CSARGLQGEKLFF. CDR3 nucleotide sequence: TGCAGTGCTAGAGGTCTTCAGGGGGAAAAACTGTTTTTT.

About this clonotype: One end of the junction fails to match germline, which may point to a read error. V gene TRBV9 combines with J gene TRBJ1-4; unclear D gene. The germline gives CDR1 SGDLS, CDR2 YYNGEE. The CDR3 runs to 14 residues. The CDR3 region is CASSLQPTNEKLFF. CDR3 coding DNA: TGTGCCAGCAGCTTACAGCCAACTAATGAAAAACTATTTTTT.

The chain couples TRBV7-2 to TRBJ2-7; D ambiguous. The V end lost 5 bases, the J end lost 3 bases, and 14 bases lay between the germline ends. Per the germline V gene, CDR1 is SGHTA and CDR2 is FQGNSA. The CDR3 extends over 14 amino acids. CDR3 amino acids: CASSVGQGSYEQYF. For the CDR3, the DNA is TGTGCCAGCAGCGTCGGCCAAGGAAGCTACGAGCAGTACTTC.

This clonotype was picked up many times. The chain links TRBV19 to TRBJ1-2; D is perhaps TRBD1 (6 bases). The CDR3 consists of 14 residues. From germline, CDR1 is LNHDA and CDR2 SQIVND (reference sequence). V was clipped by 2 bases and J by 3 bases, with 10 bases between them. The CDR3 nucleotides are TGTGCCAGTAGTATATCAGGGGTCCACTATGGCTACACCTTC. Amino acids: CASSISGVHYGYTF.

This clonotype was detected ten times or more. V is TRBV3-1 and J is TRBJ1-1; 8 bases line up with TRBD1. Per the germline V gene, CDR1 is LGHDT and CDR2 is YNNKEL (reference sequence). The CDR3 covers 14 residues. The V and J ends lost 4 bases and 3 bases, in that order; junction bases with no gene match: 4. The CDR3 spells CASSPHRGDTEAFF. The CDR3 nucleotides read TGTGCCAGCAGCCCACACAGGGGGGACACTGAAGCTTTCTTT.

The chain joins TRBV4-3 to TRBJ1-5; the D gene is possibly TRBD1 (5 bases). The CDR3 totals 15 residues. Germline CDR1 is LGHNA and CDR2 is YSLEER. The ends were cut back, 5 bases at V and 2 bases at J, with 13 bases in the middle. The DNA of the CDR3 is TGCGCCAGCAGCGCTCAAAGGGGTCGCAATCAGCCCCAGCATTTT. Residues: CASSAQRGRNQPQHF.

As DNA, the CDR3 is TGCGCCAGCAGCCAAGTTCTTATTTTACCAGCAGGGCAGCCCCAGCATTTT. This sequence encodes CASSQVLILPAGQPQHF. This chain connects TRBV4-1 to TRBJ1-5, with a weak D call TRBD1 (5 bases). Germline CDR1 is MGHRA and CDR2 is YSYEKL. The length of the CDR3 is 17 residues. The V end was cut by 1 base, the J end by 7 bases, with 20 bases between.

This clonotype was found a few times. The chain has TRBV27 and TRBJ1-1; no clear D. CDR1 MNHEY and CDR2 SMNVEV come from the germline V gene (reference sequence). This CDR3 spans 16 amino acids. V lost 0 bases and J lost 2, with 13 bases in between. CDR3 sequence: CASSLSYKRRNTEAFF. The CDR3 DNA follows: TGTGCCAGCAGTTTATCGTACAAGAGGAGAAACACTGAAGCTTTCTTT.

This clonotype was observed many times. CDR3 in amino acids: CASRAFGTDTQYF. The CDR3 nucleotides are TGTGCCAGCAGGGCCTTCGGCACAGATACGCAGTATTTT. V and J are TRBV28 and TRBJ2-3, with D uncertain. V was trimmed by 6 bases and J by 1 base, leaving 8 bases between them. This CDR3 has 13 residues. Germline V gene sequence: CDR1 MDHEN, CDR2 SYDVKM.

In its sample, this clonotype was seen a few times. The V gene is TRBV6-4, the J gene TRBJ2-3; TRBD2 agrees at 10 bases. The CDR3 covers 15 residues. Germline trimming cut 0 bases from V and 4 bases from J; bases unmatched to any gene: 1. The germline CDR1 and CDR2 sequences are MRHNA and SNTAGT. The CDR3 sequence: CASSDSLAGADTQYF. CDR3 nucleotide sequence: TGTGCCAGCAGTGACTCCCTAGCGGGAGCAGATACGCAGTATTTT.

The chain combines TRBV28 with TRBJ1-5; D is possibly TRBD1 (6 bases). The CDR3 runs to 14 residues. In germline, CDR1 is MDHEN, CDR2 SYDVKM. Trimming removed 5 bases from V and 5 bases from J, with 13 bases in between. CDR3 in amino acids: CASSHRVGDQPQHF. DNA for the CDR3: TGTGCCAGCAGTCACAGGGTGGGAGATCAGCCCCAGCATTTT.

This sequence joins TRBV20-1 and TRBJ2-2, with D perhaps TRBD1 or TRBD2 (5 bases each). The CDR3 is 14 amino acids. Per the germline V gene, CDR1 is DFQATT and CDR2 is SNEGSKA (reference sequence). Between the trimmed V and J ends, which lost 3 bases and 1 base, there was a span of 9 bases. The CDR3 DNA sequence: TGCAGTGCTAGGAGGGACCAGAACACCGGGGAGCTGTTTTTT. Translating gives CSARRDQNTGELFF.

This clonotype was recorded at least ten times. This chain uses TRBV27 with TRBJ2-6; 7 bases line up with TRBD1. Germline V gene lookup returns CDR1 MNHEY and CDR2 SMNVEV (reference sequence). This CDR3 spans 19 amino acids. V gave up 7 bases and J gave up 2 bases; unmatched junction bases: 17. The CDR3 sequence: CASMPPIRQGVTGANVLTF. CDR3 in DNA: TGTGCCAGCATGCCTCCAATCAGACAGGGAGTGACTGGGGCCAACGTCCTGACTTTC. The full variable domain, rest sourced from reference TRBV27 and TRBJ2-6, is EAQVTQNPRYLITVTGKKLTVTCSQNMNHEYMSWYRQDPGLGLRQIYYSMNVEVTDKGDVPEGYKVSRKEKRNFPLILESPSPNQTSLYFCASMPPIRQGVTGANVLTFGAGSRLTVL.

Ten or more counts support this clonotype. This sequence joins TRBV11-2 and TRBJ2-7; D unclear. The CDR3 extends over 16 amino acids. CDR1 and CDR2 from the germline V gene are SGHAT and FQNNGV. V lost 5 bases to trimming and J lost 0 bases, with 17 bases between them. CDR3 DNA: TGTGCCAGCAGCCTTAGCCCCCTTAGGACCTCCTACGAGCAGTACTTC. Amino acid sequence: CASSLSPLRTSYEQYF.

This clonotype has more than one count but fewer than ten. The chain recombines TRBV4-3 with TRBJ2-5; 14 bases agree with TRBD2. The CDR3 is 16 amino acids. CDR1 and CDR2 (germline): LGHNA, YSLEER. The V and J ends lost 4 bases and 5 bases, in that order; junction bases with no gene match: 6. Written as DNA, the CDR3 is TGCGCCAGCAGCCCCTCACGGACTAGCGGGGGGGAGACCCAGTACTTC. Amino acids: CASSPSRTSGGETQYF.

This clonotype was observed a handful of times. The chain has TRBV2 and TRBJ1-1; D unclear. The V gene lost 5 bases and the J gene lost 5 bases, with 6 bases spanning the gap. The CDR3 extends over 11 amino acids. Germline V gene lookup returns CDR1 SNHLY and CDR2 FYNNEI. As DNA, the CDR3 is TGTGCCAGCAGTTGGGGAACTGAAGCTTTCTTT. Its translation: CASSWGTEAFF.

This chain connects TRBV3-1 to TRBJ2-6; no clear D. Looked up from germline, CDR1 is LGHDT and CDR2 is YNNKEL (reference sequence). Trimming pared 1 base from V and 4 bases from J, leaving 14 bases between. The CDR3 runs to 17 residues. CDR3 sequence (DNA): TGTGCCAGCAGCCAAGGCGCGGCCTCCGCCGGGGCCAACGTCCTGACTTTC. Protein sequence: CASSQGAASAGANVLTF.

The chain employs TRBV10-2 and TRBJ2-7; maybe TRBD2 (6 bases). Deletions cut 6 bases from V and 2 bases from J, with 11 bases between. The CDR3 length is 13 residues. CDR1 is WSHSY, CDR2 SAAADI, per germline. The CDR3 region has the DNA TGCGCCAGCAGCAGGGACTTCACCTACGAGCAGTACTTC. This translates into CASSRDFTYEQYF.

J is TRBJ1-6 and V is TRBV9; TRBD1 is a possible D gene (5 bases). The CDR3 runs to 15 residues. Germline CDR1 and CDR2: SGDLS and YYNGEE. Trimming removed 4 bases from V and 4 bases from J, with 12 bases in between. CDR3 region: CASSTGDGYNSPLHF. The DNA of the CDR3 is TGTGCCAGCAGCACCGGGGACGGGTATAATTCACCCCTCCACTTT.

This clonotype was picked up many times. This sequence joins TRBV3-1 and TRBJ1-1; the D gene is possibly TRBD1 (5 bases). The CDR3 contains 11 residues. The ends were cut back, 3 bases at V and 8 bases at J, with 7 bases in the middle. Germline CDR1 and CDR2: LGHDT and YNNKEL (reference sequence). CDR3 sequence reads: CASSHAGEAFF. The DNA of the CDR3 is TGTGCCAGCAGCCACGCAGGGGAAGCTTTCTTT.

This clonotype was counted many times. This chain links TRBV6-4 with TRBJ2-3; D is undetermined. CDR1 MRHNA and CDR2 SNTAGT come from the germline V gene. V lost 0 bases and J 2 bases, leaving 3 bases between the germline ends. The CDR3 is 13 amino acids. CDR3 sequence: CASSDSTTDTQYF. Written as DNA, the CDR3 is TGTGCCAGCAGTGACTCGACCACAGATACGCAGTATTTT.

This clonotype occurred a few times. The chain uses TRBV12-3 or TRBV12-4 and TRBJ2-7, with 11 bases lining up with TRBD2. V was clipped by 8 bases and J by 1 base; unmatched bases: 7. The CDR3 consists of 15 residues. This chain's CDR3 is CASGKTSGASYEQYF. CDR3 nucleotides: TGTGCCAGCGGAAAGACTAGCGGGGCTTCCTACGAGCAGTACTTC.

The chain employs TRBV6-4 and TRBJ2-2; no firm D call. With 5 bases removed from V and 4 bases from J, the gap between germline ends came to 17 bases. Germline V CDR1 and CDR2: MRHNA, SNTAGT. This CDR3 has 16 residues. Here the CDR3 reads CASSNQSLDPTGELFF. DNA for the CDR3: TGTGCCAGCAGTAACCAGTCTCTCGACCCCACCGGGGAGCTGTTTTTT.

The CDR3 reads CSALPWTALNEKLFF. The CDR3, as DNA: TGCAGTGCTCTCCCCTGGACGGCCCTCAATGAAAAACTGTTTTTT. The chain joins TRBV20-1 to TRBJ1-4; D unclear. The CDR3 contains 15 residues. Germline lookup yields CDR1 DFQATT and CDR2 SNEGSKA (reference sequence). The V end was cut by 5 bases, the J end by 5 bases, with 18 bases between.

This clonotype has more than one count but fewer than ten. The chain combines TRBV28 with TRBJ2-3; TRBD1 agrees at 7 bases. The CDR3 extends over 15 amino acids. Germline V gives CDR1 MDHEN, CDR2 SYDVKM. Trimming removed 4 bases from V and 4 bases from J; junction bases left unmatched: 8. In DNA, the CDR3 is TGTGCCAGCAGTTACAACGACAGGGTACCAGATACGCAGTATTTT. It is translated as CASSYNDRVPDTQYF.